Detailed here is one T cell receptor (beta chain). Its cognate antigen is unknown. The data derive from a study of shared clonotypes between healthy human individuals. Findings and limits, study-wide: The expectation was that sequencing depth would affect clonotype sharing among donors.

The assay was immunoSEQ multiplex PCR, and TCRdb's table has in-frame clones only and misses some. The sample holds 950,000 to 1,300,000 clones, 75% seen once. The V gene's germline CDR1 is SGHNT and CDR2 YYREEE (reference sequence). Trimming stripped 6 bases from V and 0 bases from J, with 12 bases between. This CDR3 contains 14 residues. Investigators divided CD4+ cells into CD45RA+ naive and CD45RA-negative memory subsets. This chain uses TRBV5-4 with TRBJ1-1; possibly TRBD1 for D (6 bases). The clonotype was recovered from a man between 18 and 35 years old in good health. Sequenced input: memory CD4+ T cells sorted from blood. Subset here: CD45RA-negative fraction. The CDR3: CASTVTGLNTEAFF. Here the CDR3 DNA reads TGTGCCAGCACCGTTACAGGGTTGAACACTGAAGCTTTCTTT.